A single sample is the source of the 21 T cell receptor beta chains below, sequenced in a study of control samples from healthy donors and cancer patients. Using immunoSEQ multiplex PCR, the repertoire was profiled, and TCRdb retains in-frame clones only, with some absent. The repertoire includes 400,000 to 500,000 clones, more than 80% of them detected once, and just under 6.5% sits in the top ten. Specimen: PBMCs. The receptors were gathered from a man in his forties with head and neck cancer.

The CDR3: CATSDSFAGFYRYNEQFF. In nucleotides, the CDR3 is TGTGCCACCAGTGATTCCTTTGCAGGCTTTTACCGGTACAATGAGCAGTTCTTC. The rearrangement links TRBV24-1 to TRBJ2-1; the D is unclear. CDR1 is KGHDR, CDR2 SFDVKD, per germline. Trimming took 2 bases from V and 4 from J, leaving 20 bases between them. The CDR3 covers 18 residues.

The CDR3 loop is CASSYSLILQPEAFF. Here the CDR3 DNA reads TGTGCCAGCAGTTACTCACTGATTCTCCAACCTGAAGCTTTCTTT. The chain has TRBV6-6 and TRBJ1-1; unclear D gene. The CDR3 length is 15 residues. Per germline, CDR1 MNHNY and CDR2 SVGAGI (reference sequence). V was pared by 0 bases and J by 6 bases, with 14 bases between.

The chain employs TRBV15 and TRBJ1-5; 12 bases map to TRBD1. The CDR3 spans 16 residues. V was clipped by 5 bases and J by 6 bases; unmatched bases: 8. CDR1 and CDR2 from the germline V gene are LNHNV and YYDKDF (reference sequence). In DNA form, the CDR3 reads TGTGCCACCAGCCAAGGGACAGGGGGCTATGGTCAGCCCCAGCATTTT. Translation gives CATSQGTGGYGQPQHF.

V and J are TRBV7-2 and TRBJ2-1; D unresolved. V lost 3 bases and J lost 6, with 12 bases in between. CDR3 length equals 14 residues. CDR1 is SGHTA, CDR2 FQGNSA, per germline. In nucleotides, the CDR3 is TGTGCCAGCAGCTTGGGGTGGACGGGCAATGAGCAGTTCTTC. It encodes CASSLGWTGNEQFF.

This rearrangement joins TRBV7-9 to TRBJ2-7, with 9 bases aligning to TRBD1. Germline CDR1 SEHNR, CDR2 FQNEAQ (reference sequence). The CDR3 is 15 residues long. The V gene end was trimmed by 1 base and the J gene end by 3 bases; junction bases not matched to a gene: 4. This CDR3 is CASSLVGQGIYEQYF. The CDR3 nucleotides are TGTGCCAGCAGCTTAGTTGGACAGGGGATCTACGAGCAGTACTTC.

The sample holds a few counts of this clone. The chain uses TRBV11-1 and TRBJ1-4; possibly TRBD1 for D (5 bases). The ends were cut back, 3 bases at V and 0 bases at J, with 8 bases in the middle. This CDR3 is built from 15 residues. Germline V lookup: CDR1 SGHAT, CDR2 FQDESV (reference sequence). The CDR3 DNA sequence: TGTGCCAGCAGCTTCGACAGTGCAACTAATGAAAAACTGTTTTTT. Its translation: CASSFDSATNEKLFF.

This chain uses TRBV7-9 with TRBJ1-1; D is unresolved. This CDR3 has 13 residues. Germline assignment: CDR1 SEHNR and CDR2 FQNEAQ (reference sequence). Trimming removed 3 bases at V and 0 bases at J, with 5 bases between. CDR3 DNA sequence: TGTGCCAGCAGCTTCCATATGAACACTGAAGCTTTCTTT. It encodes CASSFHMNTEAFF. Full variable domain (missing parts from reference TRBV7-9 and TRBJ1-1): DTGVSQNPRHKITKRGQNVTFRCDPISEHNRLYWYRQTLGQGPEFLTYFQNEAQLEKSRLLSDRFSAERPKGSFSTLEIQRTEQGDSAMYLCASSFHMNTEAFFGQGTRLTVV.

This clone was seen a single time. The chain couples TRBV6-5 to TRBJ1-5; 7 bases agree with TRBD1. Germline lookup yields CDR1 MNHEY and CDR2 SVGAGI. V lost 8 bases to trimming and J lost 2 bases; unmatched junction nucleotides: 6. The CDR3 runs 14 residues. The CDR3 sequence is CASLTGTGNQPQHF. The CDR3, as DNA: TGTGCCAGCCTGACAGGGACCGGCAATCAGCCCCAGCATTTT.

The chain couples TRBV28 to TRBJ2-5; 7 bases are a match to TRBD1. The CDR3 covers 16 residues. In germline, CDR1 is MDHEN, CDR2 SYDVKM. The ends lost 8 bases at V and 1 base at J; junction bases unmatched: 13. CDR3 sequence reads: CASETGTAISQETQYF. The CDR3 DNA reads TGTGCCAGCGAGACCGGGACAGCTATCTCCCAAGAGACCCAGTACTTC.

The chain combines TRBV28 with TRBJ1-2; no firm D call. Germline V lookup: CDR1 MDHEN, CDR2 SYDVKM. There are 14 residues in the CDR3. The ends were cut back, 6 bases at V and 2 bases at J, with 13 bases in the middle. Here the CDR3 DNA reads TGTGCCAGCAGCCTTCCCAACGAGAACTATGGCTACACCTTC. Amino acid sequence: CASSLPNENYGYTF.

The chain combines TRBV5-1 with TRBJ2-7; 7 bases are shared with TRBD2. J was trimmed by 2 bases and V by 3 bases; bases with no gene match: 2. Germline CDR1 is SGHRS and CDR2 is YFSETQ. The CDR3 loop spans 13 amino acids. The CDR3 DNA reads as TGCGCCAGCAGCTGGGAGGGCGCCTACGAGCAGTACTTC. Encoded protein: CASSWEGAYEQYF.

The rearrangement links TRBV5-1 to TRBJ1-5, with 8 bases aligning to TRBD1. Germline CDR1 is SGHRS and CDR2 is YFSETQ. The CDR3 is 14 residues long. V lost 4 bases, J lost 5 bases, and 5 bases stayed unmatched. This CDR3 reads CASSTGQGDQPQHF. DNA of the CDR3: TGCGCCAGCAGCACCGGACAGGGCGATCAGCCCCAGCATTTT.

The chain carries TRBV2 and TRBJ2-2; unclear D gene. This CDR3 region has 13 residues. CDR1 and CDR2 (germline): SNHLY, FYNNEI. Trimming removed 4 bases at V and 5 bases at J, with 8 bases between. CDR3 nucleotide sequence: TGTGCCAGCAGTGTGGCAGGAACCGGGGAGCTGTTTTTT. Its translation: CASSVAGTGELFF.

This clone was detected once. V is TRBV6-5 and J is TRBJ2-7; possible D gene TRBD1, 5 bases. CDR1 and CDR2 (germline): MNHEY, SVGAGI. This CDR3 is built from 14 residues. The CDR3 reads CTSTKDRNSYEQYF. CDR3 sequence (DNA): TGTACCTCTACAAAAGACAGAAACTCCTACGAGCAGTACTTC.

V and J are TRBV5-1 and TRBJ2-7; D remains ambiguous. Germline V gene lookup returns CDR1 SGHRS and CDR2 YFSETQ. CDR3 length equals 13 residues. The V and J ends lost 1 base and 6 bases respectively, with 11 bases between them. Here the CDR3 reads CASSLSPDGEQYF. DNA for the CDR3: TGCGCCAGCAGCTTGAGCCCTGATGGCGAGCAGTACTTC.

The rearrangement joins TRBV11-1 to TRBJ2-2; D remains unclear. The CDR3 covers 13 residues. Trimming stripped 5 bases from V and 5 bases from J, with 9 bases between. The germline CDR1 and CDR2 sequences are SGHAT and FQDESV (reference sequence). DNA for the CDR3: TGTGCCAGCAGCGCCATCCTGACCGGGGAGCTGTTTTTT. Translating it yields CASSAILTGELFF.

V is TRBV29-1 and J is TRBJ1-4, with 7 bases that match TRBD1. CDR1 and CDR2 (germline): SQVTM, ANQGSEA. The CDR3 totals 14 residues. J gave up 3 bases and V 4 bases, and 5 bases lay outside the gene matches. As DNA, the CDR3 is TGCAGCGTTGCGGAAGGGACAGCTAATGAAAAACTGTTTTTT. Its protein is CSVAEGTANEKLFF.

V is TRBV6-5 and J is TRBJ2-2; D possibly corresponds to TRBD2 (6 bases). Trimming cost V 0 bases and J 6 bases, with 8 bases left between them. CDR1 and CDR2 (germline): MNHEY, SVGAGI. The length of the CDR3 is 14 residues. The CDR3 loop reads CASSYSRGAGELFF. CDR3 bases: TGTGCCAGCAGTTACTCGCGGGGAGCCGGGGAGCTGTTTTTT.

The chain joins TRBV5-1 to TRBJ1-2; D ambiguous. V shed 3 bases and J shed 4 bases, with 10 bases lying between them. The germline V gene encodes CDR1 SGHRS and CDR2 YFSETQ. This CDR3 region has 13 residues. As DNA, the CDR3 is TGCGCCAGCAGCTCATTTGAGAGCTATGGCTACACCTTC. Translated: CASSSFESYGYTF.

The chain recombines TRBV6-1 with TRBJ1-5; no clear D. The CDR3 is 12 residues long. V lost 1 base and J 9 bases, leaving 7 bases between the germline ends. The germline gives CDR1 MNHNS, CDR2 SASEGT. CDR3 sequence reads: CASSEEVGPQHF. CDR3 sequence (DNA): TGTGCCAGCAGTGAAGAAGTCGGGCCCCAGCATTTT.

DNA of the CDR3: TGTGCCAGCTCTTTGGCGGGGGAGAACACCGGGGAGCTGTTTTTT. Translated: CASSLAGENTGELFF. The genes are TRBV18 and TRBJ2-2; 7 nucleotides align to TRBD2. Trimming at V came to 6 bases and at J to 1 base, leaving 5 bases not matched to a gene. This CDR3 region has 15 residues. Germline CDR1 reads KGHSH; CDR2 reads LQKENI.